This T cell receptor beta chain stems from a study of blood T cell repertoires in COVID-19. Study summary: In each case, the material was cDNA or gDNA derived from T cells, B-cell-depleted T cells, or PBMCs.

Produced via immunoSEQ multiplex PCR; TCRdb's table is partial and in-frame only. The sample consists of approximately 210,000 clones, around nine tenths of them appearing once. Germline V gene lookup returns CDR1 LNHDA and CDR2 SQIVND (reference sequence). The length of the CDR3 is 14 residues. Trimming took 10 bases from V and 1 from J, leaving 16 bases between them. The sequence was collected from a young man with active or convalescent COVID-19. Sequencing input: peripheral blood. The rearrangement joins TRBV19 to TRBJ1-1; D unresolved. This chain's CDR3 is CATTPYPGNTEAFF. The CDR3 DNA sequence: TGTGCCACCACGCCCTACCCGGGGAACACTGAAGCTTTCTTT.